The clone carrying this TCR beta chain came up many times. Its antigen is still unknown. The record originates from a study of CD8 T cells in ankylosing spondylitis. Overall study findings and caveats: Disease-linked clones bore a CD8+ phenotype, appearing relatively rarely in peripheral blood. Previously reported in reactive arthritis synovial fluid and blood were some of the motif variants.

TCRdb called the 5' RACE reads again in MiXCR, with one record for every CDR3 protein. The repertoire holds 110,000 to 150,000 distinct CDR3 sequences, roughly 8% seen once, with under 7.5% in the top ten. This CDR3 comprises 14 residues. The germline V and J ends were trimmed by 3 bases and 7 bases, with 17 bases remaining between them. Looked up from germline, CDR1 is DFQATT and CDR2 is SNEGSKA (reference sequence). The rearrangement uses TRBV20-1 and TRBJ2-3; unclear D gene. The sequencing sample was made of synovial fluid, either unsorted or a sorted T cell fraction (not recorded which). The TCR was taken from a male donor with ankylosing spondylitis. The CDR3 spells CSASPAIGVNTQYF. The DNA of the CDR3 is TGCAGTGCTAGCCCTGCGATTGGAGTGAATACGCAGTATTTT.